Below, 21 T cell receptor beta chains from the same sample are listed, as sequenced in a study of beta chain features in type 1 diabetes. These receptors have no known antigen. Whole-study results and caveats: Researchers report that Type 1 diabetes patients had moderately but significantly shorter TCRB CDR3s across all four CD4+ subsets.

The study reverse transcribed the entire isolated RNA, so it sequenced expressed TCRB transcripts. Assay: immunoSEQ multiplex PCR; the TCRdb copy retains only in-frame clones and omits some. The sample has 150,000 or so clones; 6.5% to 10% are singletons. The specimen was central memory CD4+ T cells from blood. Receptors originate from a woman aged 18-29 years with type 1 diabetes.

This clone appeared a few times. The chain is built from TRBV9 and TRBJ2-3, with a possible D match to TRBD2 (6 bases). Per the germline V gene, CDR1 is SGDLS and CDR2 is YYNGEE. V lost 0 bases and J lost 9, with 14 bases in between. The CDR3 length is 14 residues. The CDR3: CASSVVNSGGTQYF. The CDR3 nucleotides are TGTGCCAGCAGCGTAGTGAATAGCGGCGGCACGCAGTATTTT. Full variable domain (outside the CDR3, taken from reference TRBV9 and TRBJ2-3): DSGVTQTPKHLITATGQRVTLRCSPRSGDLSVYWYQQSLDQGLQFLIQYYNGEERAKGNILERFSAQQFPDLHSELNLSSLELGDSALYFCASSVVNSGGTQYFGPGTRLTVL.

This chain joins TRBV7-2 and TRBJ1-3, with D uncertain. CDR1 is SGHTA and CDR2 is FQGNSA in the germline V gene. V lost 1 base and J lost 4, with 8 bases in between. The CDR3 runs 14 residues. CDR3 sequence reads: CASSLGEWGNTIYF. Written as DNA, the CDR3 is TGTGCCAGCAGCTTAGGGGAGTGGGGAAACACCATATATTTT.

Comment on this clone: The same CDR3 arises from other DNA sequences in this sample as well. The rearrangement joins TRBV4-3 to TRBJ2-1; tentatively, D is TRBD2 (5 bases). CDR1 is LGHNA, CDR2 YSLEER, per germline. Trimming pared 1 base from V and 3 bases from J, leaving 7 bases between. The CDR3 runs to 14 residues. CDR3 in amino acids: CASSQAGSYNEQFF. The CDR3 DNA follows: TGCGCCAGCAGCCAAGCGGGGAGCTACAATGAGCAGTTCTTC.

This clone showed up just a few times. CDR3 in DNA: TGTGCCAGCAGTGTTCAAGGACTAGCGGGAGTAGAGACCCAGTACTTC. It encodes CASSVQGLAGVETQYF. V is TRBV2 and J is TRBJ2-5; 13 bases match TRBD2. CDR1 and CDR2 (germline): SNHLY, FYNNEI. V was clipped by 4 bases and J by 4 bases; unmatched bases: 6. There are 16 residues in the CDR3.

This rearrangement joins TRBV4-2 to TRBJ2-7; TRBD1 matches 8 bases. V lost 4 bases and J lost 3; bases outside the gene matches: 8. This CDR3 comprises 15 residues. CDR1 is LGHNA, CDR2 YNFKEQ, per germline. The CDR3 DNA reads TGTGCCAGCAGCCCCGAGGCCAGGGGGCTCTACGAGCAGTACTTC. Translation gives CASSPEARGLYEQYF.

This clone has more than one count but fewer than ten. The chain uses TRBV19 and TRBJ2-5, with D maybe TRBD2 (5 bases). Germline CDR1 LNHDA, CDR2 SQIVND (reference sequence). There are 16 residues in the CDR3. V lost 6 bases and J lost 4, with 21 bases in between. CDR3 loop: CASSTLSSPEAETQYF. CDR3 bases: TGTGCCAGTAGCACTCTATCTAGCCCCGAGGCAGAGACCCAGTACTTC.

CDR3 protein: CRPGQGAEQYF. The CDR3 DNA reads TGCAGACCGGGACAGGGGGCCGAGCAGTACTTC. The chain uses TRBV20-1 and TRBJ2-7; TRBD1 matches at 12 bases. The germline gives CDR1 DFQATT, CDR2 SNEGSKA (reference sequence). The CDR3 is 11 amino acids.

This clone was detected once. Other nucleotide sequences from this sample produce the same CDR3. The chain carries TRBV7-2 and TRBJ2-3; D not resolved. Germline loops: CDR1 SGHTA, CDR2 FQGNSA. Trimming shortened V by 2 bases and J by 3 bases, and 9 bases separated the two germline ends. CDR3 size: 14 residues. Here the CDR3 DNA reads TGTGCCAGCAGCTTATCTCTCGGGACAGATACGCAGTATTTT. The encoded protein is CASSLSLGTDTQYF. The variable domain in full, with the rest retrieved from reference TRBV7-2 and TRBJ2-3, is GAGVSQSPSNKVTEKGKDVELRCDPISGHTALYWYRQSLGQGLEFLIYFQGNSAPDKSGLPSDRFSAERTGGSVSTLTIQRTQQEDSAVYLCASSLSLGTDTQYFGPGTRLTVL.

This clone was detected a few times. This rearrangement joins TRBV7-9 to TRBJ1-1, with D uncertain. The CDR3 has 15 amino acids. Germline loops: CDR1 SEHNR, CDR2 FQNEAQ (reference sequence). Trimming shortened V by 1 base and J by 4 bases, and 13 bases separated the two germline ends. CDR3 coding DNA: TGTGCCAGCAGCTTAGAGGGAGTTAGCGGCACTGAAGCTTTCTTT. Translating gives CASSLEGVSGTEAFF.

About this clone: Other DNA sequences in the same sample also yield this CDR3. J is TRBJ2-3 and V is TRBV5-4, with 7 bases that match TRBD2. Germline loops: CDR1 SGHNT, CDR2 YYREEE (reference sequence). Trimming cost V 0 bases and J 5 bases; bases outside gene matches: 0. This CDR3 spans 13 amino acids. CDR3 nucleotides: TGTGCCAGCAGCTTGGCGGGAGGAGATACGCAGTATTTT. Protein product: CASSLAGGDTQYF.

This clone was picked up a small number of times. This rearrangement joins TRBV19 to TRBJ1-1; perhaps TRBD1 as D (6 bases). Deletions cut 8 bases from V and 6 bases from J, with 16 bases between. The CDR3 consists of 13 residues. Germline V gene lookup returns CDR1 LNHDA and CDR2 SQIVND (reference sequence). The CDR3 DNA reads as TGTGCCAGTCACGCCCAGGGGAGTTCTGAAGCTTTCTTT. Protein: CASHAQGSSEAFF.

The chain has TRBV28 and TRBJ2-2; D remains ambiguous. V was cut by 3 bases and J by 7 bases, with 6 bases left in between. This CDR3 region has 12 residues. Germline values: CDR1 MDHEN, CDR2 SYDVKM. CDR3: CASSLARGELFF. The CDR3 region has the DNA TGTGCCAGCAGTTTGGCACGCGGGGAGCTGTTTTTT.

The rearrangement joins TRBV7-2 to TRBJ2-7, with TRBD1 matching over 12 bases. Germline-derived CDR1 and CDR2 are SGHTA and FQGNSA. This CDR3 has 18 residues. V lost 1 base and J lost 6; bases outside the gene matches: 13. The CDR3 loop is CASSLGGGTGGRRGEQYF. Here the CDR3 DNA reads TGTGCCAGCAGCTTAGGTGGCGGGACAGGGGGCCGAAGAGGCGAGCAGTACTTC.

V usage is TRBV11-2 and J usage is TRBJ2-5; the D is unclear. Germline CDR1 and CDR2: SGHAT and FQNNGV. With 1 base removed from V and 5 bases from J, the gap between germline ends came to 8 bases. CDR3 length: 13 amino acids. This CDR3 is CASSLAPQETQYF. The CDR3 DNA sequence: TGTGCCAGCAGCTTAGCGCCTCAGGAGACCCAGTACTTC.

CDR3 bases: TGCGCCAGCAGCCATGTTTTCCAGGGCCCTAATGAAAAACTGTTTTTT. Amino acids: CASSHVFQGPNEKLFF. The chain uses TRBV4-3 and TRBJ1-4; a possible D gene is TRBD1 (5 bases). From germline, CDR1 is LGHNA and CDR2 YSLEER. This CDR3 is built from 16 residues. Deletions cut 3 bases from V and 3 bases from J, with 14 bases between.

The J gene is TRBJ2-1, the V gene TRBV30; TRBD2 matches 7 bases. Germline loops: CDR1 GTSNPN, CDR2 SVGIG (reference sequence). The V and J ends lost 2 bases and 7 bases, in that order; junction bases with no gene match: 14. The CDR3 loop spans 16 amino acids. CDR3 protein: CAWSSKGLGSFNEQFF. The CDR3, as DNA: TGTGCCTGGAGTTCAAAAGGACTAGGGTCATTTAATGAGCAGTTCTTC.

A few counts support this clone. CDR3 sequence: CASSLLLSYNEQFF. Here the CDR3 DNA reads TGTGCCAGCAGCTTACTCTTGAGTTACAATGAGCAGTTCTTC. The V and J genes are TRBV7-2 and TRBJ2-1; no reliable D call. There are 14 residues in the CDR3. Germline V lookup: CDR1 SGHTA, CDR2 FQGNSA. Trimming took 2 bases from V and 4 from J, leaving 9 bases between them.

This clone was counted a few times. In DNA, the CDR3 is TGCGCCAGCAGCCAAGCGGGAGCAGGGAACTATGGCTACACCTTC. It specifies CASSQAGAGNYGYTF. The J gene is TRBJ1-2, the V gene TRBV4-3, with a weak D call TRBD1 (5 bases). The V end was cut by 1 base, the J end by 2 bases, with 11 bases between. The germline V gene encodes CDR1 LGHNA and CDR2 YSLEER. This CDR3 comprises 15 residues.

The CDR3 loop is CASMEQGYNSPLHF. CDR3 DNA sequence: TGTGCCAGCATGGAACAGGGTTATAATTCACCCCTCCACTTT. The V and J genes are TRBV5-8 and TRBJ1-6; weak D call: TRBD1 (6 bases). Trimming removed 6 bases at V and 4 bases at J, with 11 bases between. Germline values: CDR1 SGHTS, CDR2 YDEGEE. This CDR3 is built from 14 residues.

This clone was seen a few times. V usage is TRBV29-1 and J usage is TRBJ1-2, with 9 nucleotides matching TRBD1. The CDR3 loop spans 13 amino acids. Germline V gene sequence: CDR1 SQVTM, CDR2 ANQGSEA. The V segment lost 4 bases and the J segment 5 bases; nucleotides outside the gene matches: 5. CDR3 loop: CSVGQGDFYGYTF. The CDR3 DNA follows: TGCAGCGTTGGACAGGGGGATTTTTATGGCTACACCTTC.

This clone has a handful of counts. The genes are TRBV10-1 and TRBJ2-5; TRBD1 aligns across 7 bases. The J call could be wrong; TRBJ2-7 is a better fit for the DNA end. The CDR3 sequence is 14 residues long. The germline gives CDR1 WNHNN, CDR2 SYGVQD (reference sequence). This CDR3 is CASSENRGPYEQYF. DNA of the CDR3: TGCGCCAGCAGTGAGAACAGGGGACCCTACGAGCAGTACTTC.